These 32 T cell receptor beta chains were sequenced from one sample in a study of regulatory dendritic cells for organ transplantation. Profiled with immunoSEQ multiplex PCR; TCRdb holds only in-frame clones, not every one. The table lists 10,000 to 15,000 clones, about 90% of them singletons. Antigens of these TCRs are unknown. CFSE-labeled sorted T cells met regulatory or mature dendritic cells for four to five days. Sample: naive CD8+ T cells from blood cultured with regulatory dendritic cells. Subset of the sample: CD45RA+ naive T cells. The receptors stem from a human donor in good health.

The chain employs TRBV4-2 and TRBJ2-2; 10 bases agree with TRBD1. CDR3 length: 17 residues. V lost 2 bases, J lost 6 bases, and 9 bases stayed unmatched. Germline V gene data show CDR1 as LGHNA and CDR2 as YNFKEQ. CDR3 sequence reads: CASSQYWDRGESGELFF. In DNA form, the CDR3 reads TGTGCCAGCAGCCAATACTGGGACAGGGGAGAGTCCGGGGAGCTGTTTTTT.

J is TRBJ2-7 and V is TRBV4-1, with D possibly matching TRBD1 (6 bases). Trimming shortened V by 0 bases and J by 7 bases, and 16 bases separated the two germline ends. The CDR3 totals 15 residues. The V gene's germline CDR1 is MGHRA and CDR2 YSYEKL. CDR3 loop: CASSQEQDRKNEQYF. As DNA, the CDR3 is TGCGCCAGCAGCCAAGAACAAGACAGGAAAAATGAGCAGTACTTC.

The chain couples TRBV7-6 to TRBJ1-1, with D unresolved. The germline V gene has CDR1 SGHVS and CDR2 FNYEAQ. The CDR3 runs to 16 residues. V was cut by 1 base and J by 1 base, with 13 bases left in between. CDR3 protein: CASSLERAGSNTEAFF. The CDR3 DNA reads TGTGCCAGCAGCTTAGAAAGGGCAGGATCGAACACTGAAGCTTTCTTT. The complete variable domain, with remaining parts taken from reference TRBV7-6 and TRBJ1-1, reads GAGVSQSPRYKVTKRGQDVALRCDPISGHVSLYWYRQALGQGPEFLTYFNYEAQQDKSGLPNDRFSAERPEGSISTLTIQRTEQRDSAMYRCASSLERAGSNTEAFFGQGTRLTVV.

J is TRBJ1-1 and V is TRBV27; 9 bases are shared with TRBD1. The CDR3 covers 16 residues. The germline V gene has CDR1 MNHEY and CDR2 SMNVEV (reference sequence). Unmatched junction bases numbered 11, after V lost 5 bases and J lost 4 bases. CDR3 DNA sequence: TGTGCCAGCAGTCAGGGTACAGGGGGCGCGGGCACTGAAGCTTTCTTT. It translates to CASSQGTGGAGTEAFF.

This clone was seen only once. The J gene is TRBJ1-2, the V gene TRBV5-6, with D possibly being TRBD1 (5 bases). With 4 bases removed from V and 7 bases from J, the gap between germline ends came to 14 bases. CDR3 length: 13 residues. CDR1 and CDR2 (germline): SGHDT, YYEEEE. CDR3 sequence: CASSDGTWGGYTF. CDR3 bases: TGTGCCAGCAGCGACGGGACTTGGGGTGGCTACACCTTC.

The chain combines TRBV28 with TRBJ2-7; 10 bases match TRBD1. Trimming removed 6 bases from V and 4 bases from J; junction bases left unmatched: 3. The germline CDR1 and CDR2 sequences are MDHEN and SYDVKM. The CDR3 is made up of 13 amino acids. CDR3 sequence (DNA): TGTGCCAGCAGAAGGACAGGGGGTTACGAGCAGTACTTC. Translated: CASRRTGGYEQYF.

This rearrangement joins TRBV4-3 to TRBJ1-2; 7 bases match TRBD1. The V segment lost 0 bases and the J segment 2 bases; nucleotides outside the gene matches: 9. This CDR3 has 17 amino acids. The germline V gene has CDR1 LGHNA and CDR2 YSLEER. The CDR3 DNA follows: TGCGCCAGCAGCCAAGAAGGCCCCCTAGGGGGCAACTATGGCTACACCTTC. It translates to CASSQEGPLGGNYGYTF.

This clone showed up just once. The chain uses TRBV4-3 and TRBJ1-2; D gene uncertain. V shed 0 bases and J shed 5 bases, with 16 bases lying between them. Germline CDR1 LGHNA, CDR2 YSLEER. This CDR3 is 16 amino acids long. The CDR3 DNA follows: TGCGCCAGCAGCCAAGATTCAGAGGGTAGTGGGTATGGCTACACCTTC. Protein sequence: CASSQDSEGSGYGYTF.

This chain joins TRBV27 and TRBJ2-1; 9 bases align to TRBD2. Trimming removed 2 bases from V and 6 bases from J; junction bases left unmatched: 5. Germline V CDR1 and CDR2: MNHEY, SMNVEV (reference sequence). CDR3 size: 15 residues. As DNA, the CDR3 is TGTGCCAGCAGTTTACGCGGGAGGGCCTCCAATGAGCAGTTCTTC. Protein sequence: CASSLRGRASNEQFF.

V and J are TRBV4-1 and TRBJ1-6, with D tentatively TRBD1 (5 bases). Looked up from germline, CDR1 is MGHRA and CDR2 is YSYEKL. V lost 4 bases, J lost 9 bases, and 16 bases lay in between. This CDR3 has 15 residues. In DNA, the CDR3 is TGCGCCAGCAGCCTGGACGGGACCGGATTTTCACCCCTCCACTTT. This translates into CASSLDGTGFSPLHF.

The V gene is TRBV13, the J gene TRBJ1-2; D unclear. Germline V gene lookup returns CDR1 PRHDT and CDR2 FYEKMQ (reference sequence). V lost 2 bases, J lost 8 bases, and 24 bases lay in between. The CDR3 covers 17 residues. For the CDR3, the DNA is TGTGCCAGCAGCTTACCCCCGACCGGTAGGACTCGAGGCGGCTACACCTTC. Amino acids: CASSLPPTGRTRGGYTF.

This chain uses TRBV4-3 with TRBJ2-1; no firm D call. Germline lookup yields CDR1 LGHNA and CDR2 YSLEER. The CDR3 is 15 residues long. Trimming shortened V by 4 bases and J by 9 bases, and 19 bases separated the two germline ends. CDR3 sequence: CASSPDWDNVGEQFF. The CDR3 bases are TGCGCCAGCAGCCCTGACTGGGATAATGTTGGTGAGCAGTTCTTC.

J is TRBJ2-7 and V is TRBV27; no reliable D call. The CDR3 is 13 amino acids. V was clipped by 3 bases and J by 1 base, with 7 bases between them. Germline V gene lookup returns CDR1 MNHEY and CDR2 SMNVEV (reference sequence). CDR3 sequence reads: CASSFGVSYEQYF. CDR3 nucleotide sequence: TGTGCCAGCAGTTTCGGAGTGTCCTACGAGCAGTACTTC.

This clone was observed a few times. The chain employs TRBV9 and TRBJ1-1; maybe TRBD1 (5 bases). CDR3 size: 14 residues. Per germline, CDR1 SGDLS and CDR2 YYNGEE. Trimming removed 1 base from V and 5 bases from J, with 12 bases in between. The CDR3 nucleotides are TGTGCCAGCAGCGTATCTGGGGGGAGTACTGAAGCTTTCTTT. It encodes CASSVSGGSTEAFF.

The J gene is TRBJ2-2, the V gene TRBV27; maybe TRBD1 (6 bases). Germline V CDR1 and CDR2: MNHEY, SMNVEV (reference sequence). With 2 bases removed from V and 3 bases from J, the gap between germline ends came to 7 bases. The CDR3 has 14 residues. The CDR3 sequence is CASSLTGYTGELFF. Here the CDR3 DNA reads TGTGCCAGCAGTTTAACAGGGTACACCGGGGAGCTGTTTTTT.

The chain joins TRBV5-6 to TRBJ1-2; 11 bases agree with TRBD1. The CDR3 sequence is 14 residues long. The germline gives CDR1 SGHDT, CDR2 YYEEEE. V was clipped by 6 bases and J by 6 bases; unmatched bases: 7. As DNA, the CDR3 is TGTGCCAGCAACCTCGGACAGGGGGCCCATGGCTACACCTTC. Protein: CASNLGQGAHGYTF.

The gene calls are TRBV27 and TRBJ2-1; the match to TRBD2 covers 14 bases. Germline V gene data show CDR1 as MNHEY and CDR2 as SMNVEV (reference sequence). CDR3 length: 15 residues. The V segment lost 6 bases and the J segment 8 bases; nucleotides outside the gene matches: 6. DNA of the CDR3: TGTGCCAGCAGGGAGACTAGCGGGGGGGTCGATGAGCAGTTCTTC. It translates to CASRETSGGVDEQFF.

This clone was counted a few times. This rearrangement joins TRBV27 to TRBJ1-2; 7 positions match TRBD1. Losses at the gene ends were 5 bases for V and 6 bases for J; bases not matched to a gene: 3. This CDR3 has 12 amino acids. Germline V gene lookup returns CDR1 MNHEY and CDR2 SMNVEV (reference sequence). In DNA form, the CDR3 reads TGTGCCAGCAGTAGACAGGGAGATGGCTACACCTTC. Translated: CASSRQGDGYTF.

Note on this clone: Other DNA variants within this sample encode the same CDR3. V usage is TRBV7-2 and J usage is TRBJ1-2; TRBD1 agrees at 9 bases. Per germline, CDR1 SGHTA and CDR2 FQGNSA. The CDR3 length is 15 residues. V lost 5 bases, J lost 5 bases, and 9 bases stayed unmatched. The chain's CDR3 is CASSLNSGTGYGYTF. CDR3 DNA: TGTGCCAGCAGCCTTAACTCCGGGACAGGGTATGGCTACACCTTC.

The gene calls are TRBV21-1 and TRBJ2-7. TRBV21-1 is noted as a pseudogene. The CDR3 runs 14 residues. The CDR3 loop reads CASSKERCSYEQYF. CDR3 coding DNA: TGTGCCAGCAGCAAAGAAAGATGCTCCTACGAGCAGTACTTC.

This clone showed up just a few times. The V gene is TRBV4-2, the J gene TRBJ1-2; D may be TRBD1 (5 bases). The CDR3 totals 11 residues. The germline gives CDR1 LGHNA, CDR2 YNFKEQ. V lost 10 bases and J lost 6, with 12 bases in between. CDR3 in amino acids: CATGTVNGYTF. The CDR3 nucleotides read TGTGCCACTGGGACTGTAAATGGCTACACCTTC.

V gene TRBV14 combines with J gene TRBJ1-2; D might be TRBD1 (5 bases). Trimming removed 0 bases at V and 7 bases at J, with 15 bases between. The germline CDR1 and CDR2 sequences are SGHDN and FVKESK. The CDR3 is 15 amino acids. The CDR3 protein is CASSQDVRGSGGYTF. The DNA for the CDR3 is TGTGCCAGCAGCCAAGATGTGAGGGGATCAGGTGGCTACACCTTC.

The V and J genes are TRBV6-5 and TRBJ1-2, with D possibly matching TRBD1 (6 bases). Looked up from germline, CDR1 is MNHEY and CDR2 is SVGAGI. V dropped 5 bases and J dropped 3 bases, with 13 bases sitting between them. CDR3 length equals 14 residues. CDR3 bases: TGTGCCAGCAGTGTAAATCAGGGGTACTATGGCTACACCTTC. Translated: CASSVNQGYYGYTF.

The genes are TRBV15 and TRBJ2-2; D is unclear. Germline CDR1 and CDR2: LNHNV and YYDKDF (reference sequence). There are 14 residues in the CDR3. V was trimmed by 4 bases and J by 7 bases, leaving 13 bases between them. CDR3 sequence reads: CATSMRTSGGELFF. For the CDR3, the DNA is TGTGCCACCAGCATGCGCACCTCGGGCGGGGAGCTGTTTTTT.

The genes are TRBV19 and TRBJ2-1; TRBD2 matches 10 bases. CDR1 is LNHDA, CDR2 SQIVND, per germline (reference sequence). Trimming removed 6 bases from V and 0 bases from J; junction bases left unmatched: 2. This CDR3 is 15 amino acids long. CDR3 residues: CASRTSGFSYNEQFF. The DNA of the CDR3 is TGTGCCAGTAGGACTAGCGGGTTCTCCTACAATGAGCAGTTCTTC.

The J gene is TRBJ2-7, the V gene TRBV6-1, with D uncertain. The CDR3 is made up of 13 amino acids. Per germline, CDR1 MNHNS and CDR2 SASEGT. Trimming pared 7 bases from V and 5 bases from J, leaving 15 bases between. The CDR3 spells CASTVVDVHEQYF. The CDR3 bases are TGTGCCAGCACCGTTGTCGACGTCCACGAGCAGTACTTC.

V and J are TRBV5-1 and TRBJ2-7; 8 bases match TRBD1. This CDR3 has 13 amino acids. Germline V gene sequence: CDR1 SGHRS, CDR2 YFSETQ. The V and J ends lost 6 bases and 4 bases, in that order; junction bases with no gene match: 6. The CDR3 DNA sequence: TGCGCCAGCACCCAGGGGGCACAATACGAGCAGTACTTC. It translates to CASTQGAQYEQYF.

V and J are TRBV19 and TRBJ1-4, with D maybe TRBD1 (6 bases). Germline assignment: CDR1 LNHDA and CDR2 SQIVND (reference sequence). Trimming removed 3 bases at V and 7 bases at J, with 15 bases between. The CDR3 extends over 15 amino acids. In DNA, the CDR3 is TGTGCCAGTAGTATGGGACTACAGGGACGTGAAAAACTGTTTTTT. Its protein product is CASSMGLQGREKLFF. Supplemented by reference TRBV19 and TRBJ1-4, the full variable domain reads DGGITQSPKYLFRKEGQNVTLSCEQNLNHDAMYWYRQDPGQGLRLIYYSQIVNDFQKGDIAEGYSVSREKKESFPLTVTSAQKNPTAFYLCASSMGLQGREKLFFGSGTQLSVL.

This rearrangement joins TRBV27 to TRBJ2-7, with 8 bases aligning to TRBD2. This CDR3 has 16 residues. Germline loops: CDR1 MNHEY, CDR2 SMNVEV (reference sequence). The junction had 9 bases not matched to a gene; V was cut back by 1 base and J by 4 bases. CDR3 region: CASSLYGAGGTYEQYF. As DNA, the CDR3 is TGTGCCAGCAGTTTATACGGGGCGGGGGGAACTTACGAGCAGTACTTC.

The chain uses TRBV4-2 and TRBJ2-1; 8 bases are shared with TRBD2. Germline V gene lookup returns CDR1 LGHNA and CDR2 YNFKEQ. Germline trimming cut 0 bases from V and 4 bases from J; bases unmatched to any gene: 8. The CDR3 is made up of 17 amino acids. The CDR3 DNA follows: TGTGCCAGCAGCCAAGAAGGGCTGGTAGCGGGGTACAATGAGCAGTTCTTC. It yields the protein CASSQEGLVAGYNEQFF.

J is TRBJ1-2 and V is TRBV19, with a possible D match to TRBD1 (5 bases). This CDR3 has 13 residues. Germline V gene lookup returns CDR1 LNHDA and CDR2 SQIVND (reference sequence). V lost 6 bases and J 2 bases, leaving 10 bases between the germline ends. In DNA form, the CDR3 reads TGTGCCAGTAGGGTAGACAGAAACTATGGCTACACCTTC. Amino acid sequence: CASRVDRNYGYTF.

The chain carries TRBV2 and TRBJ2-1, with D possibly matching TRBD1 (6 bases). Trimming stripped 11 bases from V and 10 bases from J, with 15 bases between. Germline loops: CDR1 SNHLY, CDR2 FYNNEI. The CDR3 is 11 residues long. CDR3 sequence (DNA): TGTGCCGGTATGGGACAAGAGGAGCAGTTCTTC. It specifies CAGMGQEEQFF.